This TCR beta chain stems from a study of shared clonotypes between healthy human individuals. As for the study in general: The people who gave samples were a couple of women and three men aged 18 to 49. General observations from the study: A generally larger estimated richness was seen in naive subsets than in memory subsets. A few donors shared 4.5% to 6.5% of their naive CD4 clonotypes.

Note on this clone: What it binds is unknown.

Both subsets, CD45RA+ naive and CD45RA-negative memory, were split from the CD4+ cells. Measured with immunoSEQ multiplex PCR; TCRdb has only the in-frame clones, and not every one. This table holds about 2.4 million clones, around 94% found once. The sequence came from a man between 18 and 29 years old in good health. Sequencing used naive CD4+ T cells sorted from blood. As to subset: CD45RA+ positively selected.

Here the CDR3 reads CASSRRQGDQPQHF. CDR3 bases: TGTGCCAGCAGCCGTAGACAGGGCGATCAGCCCCAGCATTTT. V is TRBV7-2 and J is TRBJ1-5; TRBD1 aligns across 7 bases. The V and J ends lost 5 bases and 5 bases, in that order; junction bases with no gene match: 6. Germline V gene lookup returns CDR1 SGHTA and CDR2 FQGNSA. The CDR3 runs to 14 residues.